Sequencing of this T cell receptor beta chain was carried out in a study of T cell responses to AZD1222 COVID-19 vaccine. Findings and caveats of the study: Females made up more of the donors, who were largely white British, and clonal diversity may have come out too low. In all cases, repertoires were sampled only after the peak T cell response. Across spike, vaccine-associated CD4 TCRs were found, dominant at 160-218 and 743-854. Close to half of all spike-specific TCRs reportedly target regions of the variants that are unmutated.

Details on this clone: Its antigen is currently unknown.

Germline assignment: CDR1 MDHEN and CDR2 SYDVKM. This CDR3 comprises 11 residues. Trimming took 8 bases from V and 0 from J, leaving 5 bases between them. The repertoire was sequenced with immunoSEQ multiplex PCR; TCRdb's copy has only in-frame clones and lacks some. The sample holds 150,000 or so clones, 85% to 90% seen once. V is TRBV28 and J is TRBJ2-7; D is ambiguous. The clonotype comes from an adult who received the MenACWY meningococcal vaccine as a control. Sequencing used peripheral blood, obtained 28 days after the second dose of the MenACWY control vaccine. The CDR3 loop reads CASSRSYEQYF. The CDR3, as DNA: TGTGCCAGCTCTCGCTCCTACGAGCAGTACTTC.